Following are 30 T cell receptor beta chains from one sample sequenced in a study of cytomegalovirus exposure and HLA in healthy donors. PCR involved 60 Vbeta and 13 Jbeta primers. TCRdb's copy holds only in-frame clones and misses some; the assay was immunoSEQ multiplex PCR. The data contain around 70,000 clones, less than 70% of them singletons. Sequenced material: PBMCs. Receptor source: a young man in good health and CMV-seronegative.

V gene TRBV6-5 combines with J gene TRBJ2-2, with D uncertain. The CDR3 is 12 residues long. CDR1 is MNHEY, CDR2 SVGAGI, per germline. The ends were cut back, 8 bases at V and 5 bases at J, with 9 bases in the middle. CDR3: CASLGRTGELFF. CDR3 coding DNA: TGTGCCAGCTTGGGCCGAACCGGGGAGCTGTTTTTT.

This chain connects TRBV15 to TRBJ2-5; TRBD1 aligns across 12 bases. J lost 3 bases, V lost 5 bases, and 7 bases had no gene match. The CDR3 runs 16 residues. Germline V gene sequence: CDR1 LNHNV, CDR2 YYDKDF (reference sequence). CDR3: CATSARDRGLEETQYF. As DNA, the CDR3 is TGTGCCACCAGCGCCCGGGACAGGGGGCTGGAAGAGACCCAGTACTTC.

The CDR3 loop is CASSLSGSSYNEQFF. As DNA, the CDR3 is TGTGCCAGCAGTCTTAGCGGGAGCTCCTACAATGAGCAGTTCTTC. J is TRBJ2-1 and V is TRBV2, with 9 bases identical to TRBD2. The CDR3 spans 15 residues. V dropped 5 bases and J dropped 0; count of bases not matched to a gene: 2. In germline, CDR1 is SNHLY, CDR2 FYNNEI.

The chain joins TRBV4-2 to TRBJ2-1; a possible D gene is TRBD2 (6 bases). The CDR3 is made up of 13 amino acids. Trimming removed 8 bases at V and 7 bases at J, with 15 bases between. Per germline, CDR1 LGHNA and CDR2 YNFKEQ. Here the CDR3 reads CASGSLGGNEQFF. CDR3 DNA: TGTGCCAGCGGATCCCTGGGGGGAAATGAGCAGTTCTTC.

The CDR3, as DNA: TGTGCCACCAGCAGTTCGGGGATTGGCTACGAGCAGTACTTC. This encodes CATSSSGIGYEQYF. The chain links TRBV15 to TRBJ2-7; tentative D call: TRBD2 (5 bases). CDR3 length: 14 amino acids. Trimming removed 3 bases at V and 3 bases at J, with 12 bases between. From germline, CDR1 is LNHNV and CDR2 YYDKDF (reference sequence).

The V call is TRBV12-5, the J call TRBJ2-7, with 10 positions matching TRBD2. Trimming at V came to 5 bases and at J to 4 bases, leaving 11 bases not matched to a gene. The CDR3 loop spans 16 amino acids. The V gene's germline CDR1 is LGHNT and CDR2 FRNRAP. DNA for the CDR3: TGTGCTAGTGGTCCCGGAAGTGCTAGCGGGGGATACGAGCAGTACTTC. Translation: CASGPGSASGGYEQYF.

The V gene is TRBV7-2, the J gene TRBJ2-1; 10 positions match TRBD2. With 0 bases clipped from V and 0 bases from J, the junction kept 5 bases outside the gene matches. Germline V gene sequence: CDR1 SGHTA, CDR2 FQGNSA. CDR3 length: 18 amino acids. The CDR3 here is CASSLAWIAGGSYNEQFF. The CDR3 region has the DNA TGTGCCAGCAGCTTAGCGTGGATAGCGGGGGGCTCCTACAATGAGCAGTTCTTC.

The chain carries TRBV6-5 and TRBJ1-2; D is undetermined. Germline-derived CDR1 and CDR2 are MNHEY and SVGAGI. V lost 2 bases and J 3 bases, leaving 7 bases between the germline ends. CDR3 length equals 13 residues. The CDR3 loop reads CASSYLSYYGYTF. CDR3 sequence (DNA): TGTGCCAGCAGTTACCTCAGTTACTATGGCTACACCTTC.

CDR3 coding DNA: TGTGCCAGCAGCGGGGACAGGAGGGAGACCCAGTACTTC. This codes for CASSGDRRETQYF. V usage is TRBV11-1 and J usage is TRBJ2-5, with 8 bases identical to TRBD1. Germline CDR1 and CDR2: SGHAT and FQDESV (reference sequence). V lost 5 bases and J lost 5; bases outside the gene matches: 4. This CDR3 spans 13 amino acids.

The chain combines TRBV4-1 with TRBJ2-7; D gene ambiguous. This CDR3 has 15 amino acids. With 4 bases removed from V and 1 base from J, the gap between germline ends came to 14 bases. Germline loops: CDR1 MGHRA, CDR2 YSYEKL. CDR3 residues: CASSLQTAGSYEQYF. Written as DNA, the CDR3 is TGCGCCAGCAGCCTCCAAACAGCTGGTTCCTACGAGCAGTACTTC.

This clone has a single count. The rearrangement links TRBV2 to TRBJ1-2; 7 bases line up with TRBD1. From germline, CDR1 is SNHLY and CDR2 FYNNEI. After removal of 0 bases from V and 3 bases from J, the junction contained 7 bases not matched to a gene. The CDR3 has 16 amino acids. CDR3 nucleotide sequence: TGTGCCAGCAGTGAAGCGCGTCCTACAGGGGACTATGGCTACACCTTC. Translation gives CASSEARPTGDYGYTF.

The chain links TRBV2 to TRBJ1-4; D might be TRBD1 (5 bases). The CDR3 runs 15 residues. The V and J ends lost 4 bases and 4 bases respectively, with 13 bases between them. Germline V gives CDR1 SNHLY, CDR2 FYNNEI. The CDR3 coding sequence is TGTGCCAGCAGTGCGAAGGGACTTTATAATGAAAAACTGTTTTTT. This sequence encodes CASSAKGLYNEKLFF.

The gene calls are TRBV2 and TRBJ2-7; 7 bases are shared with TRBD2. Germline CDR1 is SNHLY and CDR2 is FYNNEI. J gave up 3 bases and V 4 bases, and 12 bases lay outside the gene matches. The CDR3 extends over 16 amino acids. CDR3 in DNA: TGTGCCAGCAGTGTGCCAAAAGCGGGGTTGCTCTACGAGCAGTACTTC. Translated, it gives CASSVPKAGLLYEQYF.

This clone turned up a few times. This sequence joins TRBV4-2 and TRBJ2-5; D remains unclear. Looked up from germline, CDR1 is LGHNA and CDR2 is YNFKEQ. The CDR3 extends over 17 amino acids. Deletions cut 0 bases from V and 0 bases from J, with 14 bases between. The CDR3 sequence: CASSQENNNPYQETQYF. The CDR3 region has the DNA TGTGCCAGCAGCCAAGAGAACAATAATCCGTACCAAGAGACCCAGTACTTC.

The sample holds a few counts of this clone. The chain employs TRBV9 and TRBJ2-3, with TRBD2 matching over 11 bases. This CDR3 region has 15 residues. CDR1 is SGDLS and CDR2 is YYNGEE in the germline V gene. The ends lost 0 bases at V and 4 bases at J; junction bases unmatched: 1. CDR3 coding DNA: TGTGCCAGCAGCGTAGTTAGCGGGGGGGCAGATACGCAGTATTTT. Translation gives CASSVVSGGADTQYF.

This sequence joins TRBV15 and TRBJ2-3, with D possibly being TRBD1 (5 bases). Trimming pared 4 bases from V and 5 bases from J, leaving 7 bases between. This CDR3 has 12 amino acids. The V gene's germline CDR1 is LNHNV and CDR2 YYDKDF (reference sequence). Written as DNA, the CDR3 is TGTGCCACCAGCATAGACAGAGATACGCAGTATTTT. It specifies CATSIDRDTQYF. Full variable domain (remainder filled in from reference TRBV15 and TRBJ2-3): DAMVIQNPRYQVTQFGKPVTLSCSQTLNHNVMYWYQQKSSQAPKLLFHYYDKDFNNEADTPDNFQSRRPNTSFCFLDIRSPGLGDTAMYLCATSIDRDTQYFGPGTRLTVL.

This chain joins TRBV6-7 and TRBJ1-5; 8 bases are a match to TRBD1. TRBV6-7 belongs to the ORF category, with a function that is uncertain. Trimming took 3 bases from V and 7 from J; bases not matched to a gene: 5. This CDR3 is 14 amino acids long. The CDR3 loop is CASSYRTGIQPQHF. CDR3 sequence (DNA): TGTGCCAGCAGTTATCGGACAGGGATCCAGCCCCAGCATTTT.

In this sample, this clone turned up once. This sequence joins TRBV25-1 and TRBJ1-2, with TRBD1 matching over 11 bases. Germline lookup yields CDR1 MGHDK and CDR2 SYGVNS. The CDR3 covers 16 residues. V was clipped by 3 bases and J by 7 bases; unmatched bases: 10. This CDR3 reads CASSDYRDRGFFGYTF. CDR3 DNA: TGTGCCAGCAGTGACTACCGGGACAGGGGGTTTTTTGGCTACACCTTC.

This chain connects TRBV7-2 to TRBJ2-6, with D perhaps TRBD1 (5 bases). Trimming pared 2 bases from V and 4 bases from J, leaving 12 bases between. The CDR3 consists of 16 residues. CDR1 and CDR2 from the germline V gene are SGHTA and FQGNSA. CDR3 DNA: TGTGCCAGCAGCTTAACAGGAAGGTCCGGGGCCAACGTCCTGACTTTC. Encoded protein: CASSLTGRSGANVLTF.

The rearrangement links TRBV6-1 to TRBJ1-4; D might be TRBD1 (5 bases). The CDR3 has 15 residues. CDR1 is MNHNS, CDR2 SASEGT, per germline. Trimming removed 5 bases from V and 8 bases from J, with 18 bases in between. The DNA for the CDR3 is TGTGCCAGCAGTCGCGGGACGTCTTTCACCGAAAAACTGTTTTTT. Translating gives CASSRGTSFTEKLFF.

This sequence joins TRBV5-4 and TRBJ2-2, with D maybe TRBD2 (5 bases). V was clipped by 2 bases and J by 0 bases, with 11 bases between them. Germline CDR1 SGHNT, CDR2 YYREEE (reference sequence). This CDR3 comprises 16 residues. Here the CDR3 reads CASSFNPGTNTGELFF. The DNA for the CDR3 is TGTGCCAGCAGCTTTAACCCGGGGACGAACACCGGGGAGCTGTTTTTT.

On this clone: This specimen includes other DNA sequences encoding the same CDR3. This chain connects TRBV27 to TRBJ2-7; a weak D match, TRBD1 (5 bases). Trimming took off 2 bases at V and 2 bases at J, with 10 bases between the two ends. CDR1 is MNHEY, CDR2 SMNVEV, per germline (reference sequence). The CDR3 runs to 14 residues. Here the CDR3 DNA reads TGTGCCAGCAGTTTACAGGGTCCCCCCTACGAGCAGTACTTC. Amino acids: CASSLQGPPYEQYF.

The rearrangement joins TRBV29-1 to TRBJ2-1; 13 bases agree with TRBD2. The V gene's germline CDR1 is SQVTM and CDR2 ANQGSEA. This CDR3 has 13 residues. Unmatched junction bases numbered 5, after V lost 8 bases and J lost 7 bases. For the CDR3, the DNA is TGCAGCACGAGGACTAGCGGGGGAAATGAGCAGTTCTTC. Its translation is CSTRTSGGNEQFF.

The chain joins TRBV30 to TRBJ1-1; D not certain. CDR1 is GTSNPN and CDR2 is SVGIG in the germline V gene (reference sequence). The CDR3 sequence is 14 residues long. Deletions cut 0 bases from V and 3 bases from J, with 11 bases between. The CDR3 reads CAWSVGGWDTEAFF. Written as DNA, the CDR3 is TGTGCCTGGAGTGTAGGAGGGTGGGACACTGAAGCTTTCTTT.

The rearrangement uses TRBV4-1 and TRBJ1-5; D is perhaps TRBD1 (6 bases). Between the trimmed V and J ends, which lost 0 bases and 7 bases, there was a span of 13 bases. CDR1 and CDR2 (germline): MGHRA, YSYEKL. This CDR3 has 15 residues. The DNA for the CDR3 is TGCGCCAGCAGCCAAGATCACAGGGAACGCCAGCCCCAGCATTTT. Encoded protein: CASSQDHRERQPQHF.

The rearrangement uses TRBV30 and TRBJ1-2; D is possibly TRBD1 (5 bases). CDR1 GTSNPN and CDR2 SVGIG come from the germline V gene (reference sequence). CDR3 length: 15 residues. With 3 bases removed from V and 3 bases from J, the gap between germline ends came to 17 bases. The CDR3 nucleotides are TGTGCCTGGAGCCTTAGACAGTTGGTGTACTATGGCTACACCTTC. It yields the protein CAWSLRQLVYYGYTF.

DNA of the CDR3: TGTGCCACACGGACAGGGGACAATGAGCAGTTCTTC. As protein: CATRTGDNEQFF. V and J are TRBV15 and TRBJ2-1, with 9 bases fitting TRBD1. Germline V CDR1 and CDR2: LNHNV, YYDKDF (reference sequence). V lost 9 bases to trimming and J lost 5 bases; unmatched junction nucleotides: 2. This CDR3 has 12 amino acids.

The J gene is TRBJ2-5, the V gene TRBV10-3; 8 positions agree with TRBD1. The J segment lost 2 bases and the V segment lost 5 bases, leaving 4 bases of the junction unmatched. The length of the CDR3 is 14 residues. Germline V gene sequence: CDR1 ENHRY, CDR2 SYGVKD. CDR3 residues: CAISTDRGQETQYF. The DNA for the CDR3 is TGTGCCATCAGTACTGACAGGGGACAAGAGACCCAGTACTTC.

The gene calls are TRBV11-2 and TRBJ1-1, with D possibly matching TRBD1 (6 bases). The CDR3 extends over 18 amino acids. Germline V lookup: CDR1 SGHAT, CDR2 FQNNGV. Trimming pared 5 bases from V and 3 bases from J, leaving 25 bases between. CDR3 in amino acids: CASSQTGSGAQPHTEAFF. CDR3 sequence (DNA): TGTGCCAGCAGCCAAACGGGATCAGGGGCGCAACCTCACACTGAAGCTTTCTTT.

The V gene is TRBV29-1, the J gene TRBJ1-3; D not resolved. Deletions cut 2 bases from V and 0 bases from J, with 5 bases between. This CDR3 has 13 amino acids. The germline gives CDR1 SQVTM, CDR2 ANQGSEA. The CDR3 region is CSVEISSGNTIYF. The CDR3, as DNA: TGCAGCGTTGAAATCAGCTCTGGAAACACCATATATTTT.